One sample yielded the 22 T cell receptor beta chains listed below, sequenced in a study of naive CD8 T cells in extremely preterm neonates. Libraries were prepared by immunoSEQ multiplex PCR; TCRdb keeps only in-frame clonotypes and omits some of them. The sample contains about 8,000 clones, roughly 98% of which appear only once. Sequencing was done on a sample of naive CD8+ T cells from blood. Receptor source: a human donor in good health.

The gene calls are TRBV6-5 and TRBJ1-1, with 9 bases that match TRBD1. The CDR3 is 15 amino acids. Looked up from germline, CDR1 is MNHEY and CDR2 is SVGAGI. Trimming at V came to 6 bases and at J to 5 bases, leaving 10 bases not matched to a gene. This CDR3 is CASRETGGMRTEAFF. CDR3 DNA sequence: TGTGCCAGCAGAGAGACAGGGGGGATGAGAACTGAAGCTTTCTTT.

The chain joins TRBV13 to TRBJ2-7, with 7 bases aligning to TRBD2. V shed 0 bases and J 2 bases; nucleotides not matched to a gene: 1. CDR1 is PRHDT, CDR2 FYEKMQ, per germline (reference sequence). This CDR3 region has 14 residues. CDR3 bases: TGTGCCAGCAGCTTAGGACGGGAGGCCTACGAGCAGTACTTC. Translated: CASSLGREAYEQYF. Full variable domain (remainder filled in from reference TRBV13 and TRBJ2-7): AAGVIQSPRHLIKEKRETATLKCYPIPRHDTVYWYQQGPGQDPQFLISFYEKMQSDKGSIPDRFSAQQFSDYHSELNMSSLELGDSALYFCASSLGREAYEQYFGPGTRLTVT.

The chain has TRBV2 and TRBJ2-1; D might be TRBD2 (6 bases). Trimming removed 5 bases at V and 6 bases at J, with 8 bases between. The length of the CDR3 is 12 residues. Germline V gene data show CDR1 as SNHLY and CDR2 as FYNNEI. This CDR3 reads CASSWTINEQFF. CDR3 DNA: TGTGCCAGCAGTTGGACTATCAATGAGCAGTTCTTC.

The sample holds one count of this clone. The chain carries TRBV7-8 and TRBJ1-4, with 7 bases identical to TRBD1. This CDR3 region has 19 residues. Germline CDR1 and CDR2: SGHVS and FQNEAQ. V trimming: 4 bases; J trimming: 0 bases; junction bases outside the gene matches: 14. The chain's CDR3 is CASSSAGRDSYATNEKLFF. CDR3 DNA sequence: TGTGCCAGCAGCTCAGCAGGCCGGGACAGCTATGCAACTAATGAAAAACTGTTTTTT.

V usage is TRBV19 and J usage is TRBJ2-5; no reliable D call. Germline V gene sequence: CDR1 LNHDA, CDR2 SQIVND (reference sequence). The CDR3 consists of 16 residues. V was cut by 3 bases and J by 2 bases, with 16 bases left in between. DNA of the CDR3: TGTGCCAGTAGTATCGACGTTGGGCAAACTCAAGAGACCCAGTACTTC. Protein: CASSIDVGQTQETQYF.

This chain joins TRBV5-1 and TRBJ1-1; D uncertain. CDR3 length: 15 amino acids. The V end lost 0 bases, the J end lost 0 bases, and 9 bases lay between the germline ends. CDR1 and CDR2 from the germline V gene are SGHRS and YFSETQ. CDR3 sequence: CASSLELAMNTEAFF. The CDR3 coding sequence is TGCGCCAGCAGCTTGGAGTTGGCCATGAACACTGAAGCTTTCTTT.

This rearrangement joins TRBV9 to TRBJ1-5; the match to TRBD1 covers 7 bases. The trim removed 3 bases at V and 6 bases at J, leaving 12 bases unmatched. Per the germline V gene, CDR1 is SGDLS and CDR2 is YYNGEE. The CDR3 is made up of 16 amino acids. The CDR3 DNA reads as TGTGCCAGCAGCGCCGGGCAGGGGGTTTTTGGTCAGCCCCAGCATTTT. Its protein is CASSAGQGVFGQPQHF. Full variable domain (missing parts from reference TRBV9 and TRBJ1-5): DSGVTQTPKHLITATGQRVTLRCSPRSGDLSVYWYQQSLDQGLQFLIQYYNGEERAKGNILERFSAQQFPDLHSELNLSSLELGDSALYFCASSAGQGVFGQPQHFGDGTRLSIL.

J is TRBJ1-6 and V is TRBV19; TRBD1 agrees at 8 bases. CDR3 length: 18 residues. The V and J ends lost 0 bases and 6 bases, in that order; junction bases with no gene match: 10. Germline V gives CDR1 LNHDA, CDR2 SQIVND (reference sequence). The CDR3 protein is CASSIDLDWTGINSPLHF. The CDR3 coding sequence is TGTGCCAGTAGTATAGACCTTGATTGGACAGGGATTAATTCACCCCTCCACTTT.

The rearrangement uses TRBV5-6 and TRBJ2-7, with TRBD2 identical over 9 bases. Unmatched junction bases numbered 5, after V lost 0 bases and J lost 4 bases. The germline V gene has CDR1 SGHDT and CDR2 YYEEEE. The CDR3 spans 15 residues. In nucleotides, the CDR3 is TGTGCCAGCAGCTTGGCGCTAGCGGGGATTTACGAGCAGTACGTC. It specifies CASSLALAGIYEQYV.

This clone was seen only once. The chain recombines TRBV7-9 with TRBJ2-1; TRBD1 aligns across 9 bases. Trimming removed 4 bases from V and 5 bases from J; junction bases left unmatched: 3. This CDR3 spans 14 amino acids. Germline V CDR1 and CDR2: SEHNR, FQNEAQ (reference sequence). CDR3 sequence reads: CASSWGQGDNEQFF. CDR3 sequence (DNA): TGTGCCAGCAGCTGGGGACAGGGAGACAATGAGCAGTTCTTC.

This chain joins TRBV4-3 and TRBJ2-5, with TRBD2 identical over 7 bases. Germline assignment: CDR1 LGHNA and CDR2 YSLEER. The length of the CDR3 is 17 residues. Trimming at V came to 0 bases and at J to 1 base, leaving 8 bases not matched to a gene. The CDR3 region has the DNA TGCGCCAGCAGCCAAGATTGGGCCCCTAGCGGCCAAGAGACCCAGTACTTC. Amino acids: CASSQDWAPSGQETQYF.

The CDR3 protein is CASARGLAGQDTQYF. CDR3 DNA: TGTGCTAGTGCCCGAGGACTAGCGGGACAAGATACGCAGTATTTT. The rearrangement uses TRBV12-5 and TRBJ2-3, with 12 bases lining up with TRBD2. The V segment lost 7 bases and the J segment 5 bases; nucleotides outside the gene matches: 7. There are 15 residues in the CDR3. The germline V gene has CDR1 LGHNT and CDR2 FRNRAP.

J is TRBJ2-1 and V is TRBV6-5; no reliable D call. The CDR3 is 15 amino acids. The germline CDR1 and CDR2 sequences are MNHEY and SVGAGI. V shed 4 bases and J shed 0 bases, with 10 bases lying between them. The CDR3 here is CASSLADSSYNEQFF. In DNA, the CDR3 is TGTGCCAGCAGTTTGGCGGATAGCTCCTACAATGAGCAGTTCTTC.

The rearrangement joins TRBV9 to TRBJ1-2; maybe TRBD1 (5 bases). CDR3 length: 12 amino acids. Germline V gives CDR1 SGDLS, CDR2 YYNGEE. V shed 7 bases and J shed 4 bases, with 11 bases lying between them. DNA for the CDR3: TGTGCCAGCGGGGGGGTGACCTATGGCTACACCTTC. It specifies CASGGVTYGYTF.

For this clone: Other nucleotide sequences in the sample specify the same CDR3. This chain uses TRBV29-1 with TRBJ1-1; TRBD1 agrees at 8 bases. The germline CDR1 and CDR2 sequences are SQVTM and ANQGSEA. This CDR3 has 11 amino acids. V lost 6 bases and J lost 7; bases outside the gene matches: 4. CDR3: CSVDRDYEAFF. The CDR3 bases are TGCAGCGTGGACAGGGACTATGAAGCTTTCTTT.

V gene TRBV28 combines with J gene TRBJ1-6, with D possibly matching TRBD1 (5 bases). In germline, CDR1 is MDHEN, CDR2 SYDVKM. Trimming removed 5 bases at V and 7 bases at J, with 15 bases between. The CDR3 is made up of 15 amino acids. The CDR3 region is CASSLAGLFNSPLHF. The CDR3 DNA reads as TGTGCCAGCAGTCTTGCGGGACTCTTCAATTCACCCCTCCACTTT.

The V gene is TRBV11-2, the J gene TRBJ2-3; the match to TRBD2 covers 7 bases. The V gene's germline CDR1 is SGHAT and CDR2 FQNNGV. Losses at the gene ends were 1 base for V and 3 bases for J; bases not matched to a gene: 13. The CDR3 spans 18 residues. The CDR3 nucleotides read TGTGCCAGCAGCTTAGGCAATAGCGGGTTTACGGTTACAGATACGCAGTATTTT. Translated: CASSLGNSGFTVTDTQYF.

This chain joins TRBV6-5 and TRBJ1-1; D remains unclear. V lost 2 bases and J 0 bases, leaving 7 bases between the germline ends. Germline V gene data show CDR1 as MNHEY and CDR2 as SVGAGI. The CDR3 extends over 14 amino acids. The CDR3 sequence is CASSYELMNTEAFF. CDR3 in DNA: TGTGCCAGCAGTTACGAGCTAATGAACACTGAAGCTTTCTTT.

V gene TRBV19 combines with J gene TRBJ1-5; 7 bases line up with TRBD1. Per the germline V gene, CDR1 is LNHDA and CDR2 is SQIVND (reference sequence). CDR3 length: 14 residues. With 5 bases clipped from V and 7 bases from J, the junction kept 8 bases outside the gene matches. CDR3 amino acids: CASSPGQVTQPQHF. The CDR3, as DNA: TGTGCCAGTAGTCCAGGACAGGTCACACAGCCCCAGCATTTT.

The V call is TRBV9, the J call TRBJ2-2; 7 nucleotides agree with TRBD1. Germline CDR1 reads SGDLS; CDR2 reads YYNGEE. This CDR3 is built from 15 residues. With 3 bases clipped from V and 7 bases from J, the junction kept 9 bases outside the gene matches. This CDR3 reads CASSGGRQGFGELFF. CDR3 nucleotide sequence: TGTGCCAGCAGCGGAGGGAGACAGGGCTTCGGGGAGCTGTTTTTT. Based on the CDR3 plus reference TRBV9 and TRBJ2-2, the full variable domain is DSGVTQTPKHLITATGQRVTLRCSPRSGDLSVYWYQQSLDQGLQFLIQYYNGEERAKGNILERFSAQQFPDLHSELNLSSLELGDSALYFCASSGGRQGFGELFFGEGSRLTVL.

The chain uses TRBV7-9 and TRBJ1-1; 8 nucleotides match TRBD1. The CDR3 has 15 amino acids. Unmatched junction bases numbered 10, after V lost 5 bases and J lost 5 bases. CDR1 and CDR2 (germline): SEHNR, FQNEAQ (reference sequence). CDR3 sequence: CASSVSTGGRTEAFF. In DNA, the CDR3 is TGTGCCAGCAGCGTGTCCACAGGGGGACGAACTGAAGCTTTCTTT.

This clone is a singleton in its sample. This chain links TRBV6-5 with TRBJ2-1, with no clear D. Germline-derived CDR1 and CDR2 are MNHEY and SVGAGI. Between the trimmed V and J ends, which lost 4 bases and 0 bases, there was a span of 10 bases. The CDR3 is 15 amino acids. The CDR3 region is CASSSADSSYNEQFF. The CDR3 DNA is TGTGCCAGCAGTTCGGCGGATAGCTCCTACAATGAGCAGTTCTTC.